This TCR beta chain was captured by sequencing in a study of blood T cell repertoires in COVID-19 (dated by TCRdb to the early 2020s). About the study as a whole: Samples covering the acute and convalescent phases of COVID-19 were provided by collaborators in the United States, Italy and Spain. The prospective study material was composed of cDNA or gDNA derived from T cells, B-cell-depleted T cells, or PBMCs. Deeply sampled blood TCRbeta repertoires from subjects exposed to, actively infected with, or recovered from COVID-19 were included in the dataset. The repertoires were released in a freely available public database meant as a resource for research on the immune response to SARS-CoV-2. Samples came from the ongoing ImmuneRACE study (first 160 participants) plus 1,254 subjects from 6 global collaborators. The sample metadata nearly always contained a de-identified subject ID, COVID-19 status, age in years and sex. Where HLA class I and class II types were available, the types were taken from metadata supplied by the sample provider, not from assay-based typing. What the study reported, not specific to this receptor: Clinical and demographic metadata were provided uncurated, with the amount varying by source and participant.

TCRbeta CDR3 regions were amplified from genomic DNA by means of the immunoSEQ Assay, a bias-controlled multiplex PCR. Turning to the authors' computational methods: The number of nucleated cells in each sample was estimated from the amplification of reference gene primers within the assay. To quantify the absolute abundance of each unique TCRbeta CDR3 rearrangement, sequence reads were collapsed and filtered. Productive Simpson clonality was computed per sample as the square root of Simpson's diversity index over productive rearrangements. Not all clones reach the TCRdb copy of this immuneACCESS table, which keeps in-frame sequences only. Checked studies attribute under half of the gap to unresolved V genes and leave the rest unexplained. Clone size and the V and J calls come from that table; the DNA yielded D and trimming. The sample profile shows roughly 250,000 clones; about 90% of them were found once. In total, the top ten clones hold about 6% of the sample.

Points on this clone: The antigen it binds to is not known. Base qualities are not provided; no much larger clone lies one nucleotide away.

Participants in the prospective study were enrolled through a virtual design, were aged 18 to 89 years, and lived in 24 United States geographic areas. Cohort assignment in the prospective study relied on participant-reported clinical history from a screening survey and a study questionnaire. In the prospective study, mobile phlebotomists collected whole blood, serum and a nasopharyngeal or oropharyngeal swab from each participant. Participants in the prospective study had the option to provide additional blood draws and questionnaires over a roughly 2-month period. Prospective study blood samples were shipped either frozen or at room temperature before DNA extraction. Its CDR3 holds 17 amino acids, cysteine through phenylalanine. Here the CDR3 DNA is all that survives: 51 bases in frame from base 1. The germline ends are 16 bases apart after V is trimmed by 4 bases and J by 0 bases. CDR1 is given as SEHNR and CDR2 as FQNEAQ, both from the germline V gene (reference sequence).

This sequence was found in a woman aged 30 to 39 with acute COVID-19. Sample: PBMCs or T cells enriched from blood (not recorded which). The V and J genes are TRBV7-9 and TRBJ1-3, with a tentative D gene TRBD1 over 6 matching bases. CDR3 loop: CASSSYPGQTSGNTIYF. The sequence in DNA is TGTGCCAGCAGCTCTTACCCCGGACAGACCTCTGGAAACACCATATATTTT.